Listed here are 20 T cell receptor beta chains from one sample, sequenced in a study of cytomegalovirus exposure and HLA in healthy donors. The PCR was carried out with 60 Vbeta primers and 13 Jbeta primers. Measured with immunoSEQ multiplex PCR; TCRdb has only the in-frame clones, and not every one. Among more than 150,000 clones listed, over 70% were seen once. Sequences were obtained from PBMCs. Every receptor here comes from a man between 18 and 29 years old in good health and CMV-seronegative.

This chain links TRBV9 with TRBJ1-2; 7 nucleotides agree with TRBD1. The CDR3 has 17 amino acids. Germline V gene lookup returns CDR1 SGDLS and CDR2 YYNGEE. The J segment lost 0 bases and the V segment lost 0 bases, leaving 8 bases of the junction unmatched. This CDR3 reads CASSVEPGGRPNYGYTF. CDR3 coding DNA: TGTGCCAGCAGCGTAGAGCCAGGGGGACGTCCTAACTATGGCTACACCTTC. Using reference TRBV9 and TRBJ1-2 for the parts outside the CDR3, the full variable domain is DSGVTQTPKHLITATGQRVTLRCSPRSGDLSVYWYQQSLDQGLQFLIQYYNGEERAKGNILERFSAQQFPDLHSELNLSSLELGDSALYFCASSVEPGGRPNYGYTFGSGTRLTVV.

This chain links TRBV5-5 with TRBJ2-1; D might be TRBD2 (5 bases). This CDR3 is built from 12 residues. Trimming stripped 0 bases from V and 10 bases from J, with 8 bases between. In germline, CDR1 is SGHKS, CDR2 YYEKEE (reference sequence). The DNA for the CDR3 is TGTGCCAGCAGCTTGGTTGCGGGCGAGCAGTTCTTC. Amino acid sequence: CASSLVAGEQFF. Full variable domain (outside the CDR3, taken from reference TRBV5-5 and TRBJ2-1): DAGVTQSPTHLIKTRGQQVTLRCSPISGHKSVSWYQQVLGQGPQFIFQYYEKEERGRGNFPDRFSARQFPNYSSELNVNALLLGDSALYLCASSLVAGEQFFGPGTRLTVL.

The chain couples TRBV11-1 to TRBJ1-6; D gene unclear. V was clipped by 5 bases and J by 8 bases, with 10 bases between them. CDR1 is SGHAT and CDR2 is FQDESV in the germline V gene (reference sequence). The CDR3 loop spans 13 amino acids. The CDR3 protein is CASSPDTYSPLHF. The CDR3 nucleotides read TGTGCCAGCAGCCCAGACACGTATTCACCCCTCCACTTT.

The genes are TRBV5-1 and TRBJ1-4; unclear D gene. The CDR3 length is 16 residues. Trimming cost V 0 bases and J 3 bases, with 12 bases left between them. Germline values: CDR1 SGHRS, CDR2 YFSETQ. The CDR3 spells CASSLAPARANEKLFF. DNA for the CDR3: TGCGCCAGCAGCTTGGCCCCCGCAAGAGCTAATGAAAAACTGTTTTTT. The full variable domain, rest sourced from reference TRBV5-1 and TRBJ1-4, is KAGVTQTPRYLIKTRGQQVTLSCSPISGHRSVSWYQQTPGQGLQFLFEYFSETQRNKGNFPGRFSGRQFSNSRSEMNVSTLELGDSALYLCASSLAPARANEKLFFGSGTQLSVL.

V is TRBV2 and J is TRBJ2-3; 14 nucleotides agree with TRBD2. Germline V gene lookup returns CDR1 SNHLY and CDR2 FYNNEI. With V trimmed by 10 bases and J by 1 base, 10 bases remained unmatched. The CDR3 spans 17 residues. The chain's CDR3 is CAITRTSGGFRTDTQYF. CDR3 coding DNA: TGTGCCATCACGAGGACTAGCGGGGGGTTTCGCACAGATACGCAGTATTTT.

Here the CDR3 reads CASSFNGEAFF. For the CDR3, the DNA is TGTGCCAGCAGCTTCAACGGTGAAGCTTTCTTT. V is TRBV13 and J is TRBJ1-1; D not certain. Germline lookup yields CDR1 PRHDT and CDR2 FYEKMQ (reference sequence). CDR3 length equals 11 residues. The V gene lost 3 bases and the J gene lost 7 bases, with 6 bases spanning the gap.

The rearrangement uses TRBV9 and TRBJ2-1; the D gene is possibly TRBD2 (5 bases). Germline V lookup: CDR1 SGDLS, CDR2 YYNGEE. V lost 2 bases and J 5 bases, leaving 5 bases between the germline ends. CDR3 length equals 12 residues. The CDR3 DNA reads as TGTGCCAGCAGCGTCGGGGACAATGAGCAGTTCTTC. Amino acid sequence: CASSVGDNEQFF.

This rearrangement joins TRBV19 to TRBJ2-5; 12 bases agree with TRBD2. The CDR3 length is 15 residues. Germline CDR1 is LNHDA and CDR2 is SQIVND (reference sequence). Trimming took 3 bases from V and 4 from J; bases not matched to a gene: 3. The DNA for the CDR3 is TGTGCCAGTAGTATGGAGACTAGCGGGAGAGAGACCCAGTACTTC. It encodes CASSMETSGRETQYF.

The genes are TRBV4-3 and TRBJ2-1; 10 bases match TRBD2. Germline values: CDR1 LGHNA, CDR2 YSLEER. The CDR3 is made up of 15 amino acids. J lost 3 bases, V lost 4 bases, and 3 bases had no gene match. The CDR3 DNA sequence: TGCGCCAGCAGCCCCGGACTAGCGGACTACAATGAGCAGTTCTTC. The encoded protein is CASSPGLADYNEQFF.

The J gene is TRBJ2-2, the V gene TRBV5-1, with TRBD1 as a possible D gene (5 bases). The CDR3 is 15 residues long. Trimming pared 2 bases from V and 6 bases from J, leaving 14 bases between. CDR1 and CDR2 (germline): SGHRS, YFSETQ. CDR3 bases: TGCGCCAGCAGCTTTGGGTCCAGGGAAGCCGGGGAGCTGTTTTTT. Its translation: CASSFGSREAGELFF.

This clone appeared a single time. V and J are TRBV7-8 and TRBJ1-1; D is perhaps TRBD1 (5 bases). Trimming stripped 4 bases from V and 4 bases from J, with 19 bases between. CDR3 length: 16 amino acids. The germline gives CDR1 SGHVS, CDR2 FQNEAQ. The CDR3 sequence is CASSSPGLSWSTEAFF. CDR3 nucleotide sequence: TGTGCCAGCAGCTCGCCGGGACTCTCGTGGAGCACTGAAGCTTTCTTT.

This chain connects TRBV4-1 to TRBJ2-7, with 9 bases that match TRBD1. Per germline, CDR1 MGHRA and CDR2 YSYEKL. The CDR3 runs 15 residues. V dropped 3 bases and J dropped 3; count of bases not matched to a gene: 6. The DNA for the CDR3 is TGCGCCAGCAGCCAGCCGGGACAGGGAGTCTACGAGCAGTACTTC. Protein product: CASSQPGQGVYEQYF.

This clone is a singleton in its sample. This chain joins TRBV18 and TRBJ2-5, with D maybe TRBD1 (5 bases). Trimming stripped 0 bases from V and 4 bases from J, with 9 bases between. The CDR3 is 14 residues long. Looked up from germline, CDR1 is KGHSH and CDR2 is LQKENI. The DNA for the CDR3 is TGTGCCAGCTCACCACCGGTAGGGGTAGAGACCCAGTACTTC. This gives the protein CASSPPVGVETQYF.

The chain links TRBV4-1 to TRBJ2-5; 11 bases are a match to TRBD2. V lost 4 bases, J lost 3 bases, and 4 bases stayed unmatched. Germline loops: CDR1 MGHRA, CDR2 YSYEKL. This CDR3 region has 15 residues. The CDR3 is CASSRSLAGEETQYF. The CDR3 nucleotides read TGCGCCAGCAGCCGATCACTAGCGGGAGAAGAGACCCAGTACTTC.

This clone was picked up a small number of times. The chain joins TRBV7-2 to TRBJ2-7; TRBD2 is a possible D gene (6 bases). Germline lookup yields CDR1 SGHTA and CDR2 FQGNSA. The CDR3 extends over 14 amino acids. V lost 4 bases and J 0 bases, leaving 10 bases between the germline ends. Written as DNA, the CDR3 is TGTGCCAGCAGCTGGGGGGTGAGCTCCTACGAGCAGTACTTC. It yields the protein CASSWGVSSYEQYF.

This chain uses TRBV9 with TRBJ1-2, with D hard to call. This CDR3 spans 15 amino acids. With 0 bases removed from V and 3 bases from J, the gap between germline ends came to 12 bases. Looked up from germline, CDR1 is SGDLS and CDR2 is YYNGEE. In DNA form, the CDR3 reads TGTGCCAGCAGCGTAGTTCCGGTGAGAGACTATGGCTACACCTTC. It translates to CASSVVPVRDYGYTF.

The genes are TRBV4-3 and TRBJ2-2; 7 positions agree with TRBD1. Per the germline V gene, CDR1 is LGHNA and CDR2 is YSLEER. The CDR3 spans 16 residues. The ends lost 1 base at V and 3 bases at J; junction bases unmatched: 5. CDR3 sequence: CASSQVPGQYTGELFF. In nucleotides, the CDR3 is TGCGCCAGCAGCCAAGTCCCGGGACAGTACACCGGGGAGCTGTTTTTT.

The CDR3 sequence is CASSLEDRGDTQYF. The DNA of the CDR3 is TGTGCCAGCAGCTTAGAGGACAGGGGGGATACGCAGTATTTT. The chain uses TRBV7-2 and TRBJ2-3, with TRBD1 matching over 10 bases. V was pared by 1 base and J by 6 bases, with 1 base of the junction left unmatched. CDR3 length equals 14 residues. Germline assignment: CDR1 SGHTA and CDR2 FQGNSA.

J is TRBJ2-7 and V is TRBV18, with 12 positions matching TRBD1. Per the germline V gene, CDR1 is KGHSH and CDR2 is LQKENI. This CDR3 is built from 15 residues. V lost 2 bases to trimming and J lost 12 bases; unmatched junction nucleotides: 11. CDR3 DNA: TGTGCCAGCTCACCAATGGGGGACAGGGGGCTTGGTATGTACTTC. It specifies CASSPMGDRGLGMYF. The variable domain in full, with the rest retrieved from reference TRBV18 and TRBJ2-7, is NAGVMQNPRHLVRRRGQEARLRCSPMKGHSHVYWYRQLPEEGLKFMVYLQKENIIDESGMPKERFSAEFPKEGPSILRIQQVVRGDSAAYFCASSPMGDRGLGMYFGPGTRLTVT.

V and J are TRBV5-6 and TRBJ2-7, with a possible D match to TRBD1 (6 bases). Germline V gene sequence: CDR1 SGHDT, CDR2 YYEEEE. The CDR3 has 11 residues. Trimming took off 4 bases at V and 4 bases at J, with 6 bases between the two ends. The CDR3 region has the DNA TGTGCCAGCAGCGGACAGTACGAGCAGTACTTC. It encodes CASSGQYEQYF.